Here is one T cell receptor beta chain with its context. This clonotype was detected ten times or more. Its target antigen remains unknown. No qualities accompany the bases; no much larger clone lies one base away. This entry belongs to a study of T cells in Graves' hyperthyroidism and ophthalmopathy (dated by TCRdb to the late 2010s). About the study as a whole: Peripheral blood samples were taken at the time of initial diagnosis, prior to any treatment. To identify distinguishing TCR V-J signatures, a discovery cohort of about 100 patients was used, comprising 40 to 45 with Graves' ophthalmopathy and roughly 60 with stable Graves' hyperthyroidism. An independent validation cohort of 18 to 20 hyperthyroidism patients and about 16 patients who later progressed to ophthalmopathy tested prospective prediction of ophthalmopathy. The approximately 98 discovery patients were randomly divided into training and test sets at a 7:3 ratio. The study also compared thyroid tissue and blood T-cell repertoires from more than five Graves' hyperthyroidism patients. After sampling, hyperthyroidism patients received methimazole starting at 30 mg daily, and ophthalmopathy patients received high-dose intravenous methylprednisolone. TCR Vbeta CDR3 sequencing of 140 or so peripheral blood samples (43 ophthalmopathy, 75 to 85 hyperthyroidism and some 17 progressor patients) is reported in the paper.

Overall study results and their limits: Most expanded thyroid clonotypes (frequency above 0.001) were also detected in blood, suggesting blood repertoires may reflect thyroid immune responses. During validation, the model predicted progression to ophthalmopathy a median of about 6.3 months ahead of onset, with approximately 70% sensitivity and more than 72% specificity. No statistical method was used to fix the sample size in advance, and group allocation was not hidden from the investigators. In cross-validation, a model built on a 13 V-J signature told ophthalmopathy apart from stable hyperthyroidism with 87.88% sensitivity and approximately 84% specificity, and in testing the same model reached 80%/75%.

Moderately to severely active disease, a Clinical Activity Score of at least 3, a NOSPECS grade of at least 4, and a duration under 3 months were present in ophthalmopathy patients. Patients with uncontrolled infections, other autoimmune diseases, pregnancy or lactation were excluded. Diagnoses were established on the basis of clinical symptoms, serum thyroxine and TRAb, thyroid ultrasound, and orbital computed tomography. Ficoll-Paque density gradient centrifugation was used to isolate PBMCs from about 9 ml of fresh peripheral blood. Total RNA was extracted using Trizol reagent, and RNA quality was assessed on an Agilent 2100 Bioanalyzer. The TCR beta CDR3 regions were amplified from RNA transcripts. For the first round of RT-PCR on the TCR CDR3, the HTBI primer set was used together with the Qiagen OneStep RT-PCR kit. A second multiplex PCR round built the libraries, followed by size selection and purification. Paired-end sequencing of the libraries was performed with 100 bp reads on an Illumina HiSeq2000. For the original study's pipeline: SOAPnuke was used to process the raw data, with reads discarded if the reads contained adapters or uncalled bases, had a mean Phred below 15, or lacked an exact constant-primer or identifier match. High-quality paired reads were merged using COPE v1.2.5, and each unique nucleotide sequence was defined as a clonotype. MiTCR v1.1 was used to align clonotypes to the IMGT TRBV, TRBD and TRBJ reference segments. The analysis included only V-J combinations with a frequency above 0.0001, which together covered 99% to 99.2% of the repertoires. The TCS score was defined as F50 (clonal expansion) divided by E x V (chaos), with BLOSUM62-based TCRdist calculated between CDR3 peptides within each V-J. Welch's t-statistics and random forest reduced 500 to 550 V-J features to about 13, which were used in a naive Bayes classifier (R e1071). TCRdb reran the public reads through fastp at Q25 and MiXCR, keeping productive beta chains. Identical CDR3 protein sequences are pooled into one entry, listed with their most common genes and DNA. TCRdb's processing, not the authors', yielded these V and J calls. A total of over 350,000 distinct CDR3 sequences appear in this sample, about an eighth of them only once. In total, the top ten clones hold around 30% of the sample.

The CDR3 goes from the cysteine to the phenylalanine over 14 residues. Only the CDR3 portion is preserved as DNA: 42 bases, with reading frame beginning at the first base. Compared with germline, V lacks 4 bases and J lacks 7 bases; bases without a gene match: 9. The germline V gene (reference sequence) provides CDR1 SEHNR and CDR2 FQNEAQ. Here the chain combines TRBV7-9 and TRBJ2-7; 8 junctional bases match TRBD2. The sequence was collected from a man aged 50-60 years with Graves' ophthalmopathy. Input material: blood. CDR3 sequence: CASSSGLGGKEQYF. The base sequence is TGTGCCAGCAGCTCGGGACTAGGTGGCAAGGAGCAGTACTTC. With the portions outside the CDR3 filled from the reference TRBV7-9 and TRBJ2-7 genes, the complete variable region becomes DTGVSQNPRHKITKRGQNVTFRCDPISEHNRLYWYRQTLGQGPEFLTYFQNEAQLEKSRLLSDRFSAERPKGSFSTLEIQRTEQGDSAMYLCASSSGLGGKEQYFGPGTRLTVT.